The clone carrying this T cell receptor beta chain was detected many times. The V gene lost 0 bases and the J gene lost 0 bases, with 16 bases spanning the gap. This CDR3 comprises 18 residues. The V gene's germline CDR1 is KGHSH and CDR2 LQKENI. This record comes from a study of T cells in Graves' hyperthyroidism and ophthalmopathy. TCR beta CDR3 regions were amplified from RNA transcripts. The HTBI primer set was used in a first-round RT-PCR of the TCR CDR3. From the multiplex PCR reads, TCRdb called clonotypes with MiXCR, one entry per CDR3 protein. The sample lists 650,000 to 750,000 distinct CDR3 sequences, 11% to 15% occurring once.

The sample taken for sequencing was blood. The rearrangement links TRBV18 to TRBJ2-3; D might be TRBD1 (6 bases). The origin of this receptor is a woman aged 18 to 35 with Graves' hyperthyroidism. CDR3: CASSPPVDRHFSTDTQYF. The CDR3 DNA reads as TGTGCCAGCTCACCACCAGTAGACAGGCATTTTAGCACAGATACGCAGTATTTT.